This T cell receptor (beta chain) was obtained from a study of shared clonotypes between healthy human individuals. Template for every sorted-subset replicate PCR totaled roughly 210 ng DNA, 25,000 to 30,000 T cell genomes. Method: immunoSEQ multiplex PCR; TCRdb's copy keeps in-frame clones and lacks some. The sample has 2 million to 2.5 million clones, 80% to 95% seen once. Broader study findings: Clonotype sharing among donors likely depends on sequencing depth.

This clone was seen more than once but under ten times. Its antigen remains unidentified. Germline CDR1 is GTSNPN and CDR2 is SVGIG (reference sequence). The CDR3 has 16 residues. The V end lost 0 bases, the J end lost 1 base, and 15 bases lay between the germline ends. The TCR was taken from a young man in good health. Some clones in this sample may be carry-over from other donors' samples. The chain is built from TRBV30 and TRBJ1-1; perhaps TRBD1 as D (5 bases). Material for sequencing was naive CD4+ T cells from PBMCs. Noted subset: CD45RA+ positively selected. CDR3 in DNA: TGTGCCTGGAGTGTACTTTGGGGGATTGGGAACACTGAAGCTTTCTTT. This gives the protein CAWSVLWGIGNTEAFF.